Following are 27 T cell receptor beta chains from one sample sequenced in a study of cytomegalovirus exposure and HLA in healthy donors. A multiplex PCR was run with 60 Vbeta primers and 13 Jbeta primers. Only in-frame clones appear in the TCRdb table, and some are missing; sequencing was by immunoSEQ multiplex PCR. The sample has around 130,000 clones; around 83% are singletons. What was sequenced was PBMCs. The receptors come from a girl aged 2-10 years in good health and CMV-seronegative.

This rearrangement joins TRBV30 to TRBJ2-2; unclear D gene. The ends were cut back, 2 bases at V and 4 bases at J, with 14 bases in the middle. Germline V gene sequence: CDR1 GTSNPN, CDR2 SVGIG (reference sequence). This CDR3 has 15 amino acids. The CDR3 bases are TGTGCCTGGAGTCTCTGGCTGATCCCCACCGGGGAGCTGTTTTTT. Its translation is CAWSLWLIPTGELFF.

This clone was seen more than once but under ten times. The V and J genes are TRBV7-2 and TRBJ2-1; 7 bases are shared with TRBD2. This CDR3 has 16 residues. Germline V lookup: CDR1 SGHTA, CDR2 FQGNSA. V gave up 3 bases and J gave up 4 bases; unmatched junction bases: 9. CDR3 bases: TGTGCCAGCAGCTTCCCCACTAGCGCCGGTTACAATGAGCAGTTCTTC. Translating it yields CASSFPTSAGYNEQFF.

This clone was recorded once. This rearrangement joins TRBV27 to TRBJ2-2; 7 bases match TRBD1. Germline lookup yields CDR1 MNHEY and CDR2 SMNVEV (reference sequence). The CDR3 has 16 residues. Unmatched junction bases numbered 4, after V lost 1 base and J lost 2 bases. CDR3 sequence: CASSLLAGGNTGELFF. For the CDR3, the DNA is TGTGCCAGCAGTTTATTGGCAGGGGGTAACACCGGGGAGCTGTTTTTT.

The chain joins TRBV28 to TRBJ1-3, with a possible D match to TRBD1 (5 bases). The germline V and J ends were trimmed by 4 bases and 0 bases, with 10 bases remaining between them. The CDR3 is 15 amino acids. Germline V gives CDR1 MDHEN, CDR2 SYDVKM. The DNA for the CDR3 is TGTGCCAGCAGTTCAGACAGACACTCTGGAAACACCATATATTTT. Protein product: CASSSDRHSGNTIYF.

V gene TRBV21-1 combines with J gene TRBJ1-2. TRBV21-1 is a pseudogene segment. CDR3 length: 15 amino acids. The DNA for the CDR3 is TGTGCCAGCAGCGGACGATCAGGAGGTTGGTGCGGCTACACCTTC. Amino acid sequence: CASSGRSGGWCGYTF.

The V gene is TRBV28, the J gene TRBJ1-2; a weak D match, TRBD1 (6 bases). This CDR3 has 14 amino acids. V shed 3 bases and J shed 4 bases, with 12 bases lying between them. Germline loops: CDR1 MDHEN, CDR2 SYDVKM. The CDR3 is CASSFWGGSYGYTF. The CDR3 DNA is TGTGCCAGCAGTTTTTGGGGGGGCTCCTATGGCTACACCTTC.

The CDR3, as DNA: TGTGCCAGCAGTGAAGAATGGGCGACACTGCGGGGGACCGGGGAGCTGTTTTTT. Translated, it gives CASSEEWATLRGTGELFF. The chain combines TRBV2 with TRBJ2-2, with 7 positions matching TRBD2. CDR3 length equals 18 residues. The germline CDR1 and CDR2 sequences are SNHLY and FYNNEI. Trimming at V came to 1 base and at J to 5 bases, leaving 13 bases not matched to a gene. Full variable domain (outside the CDR3, taken from reference TRBV2 and TRBJ2-2): EPEVTQTPSHQVTQMGQEVILRCVPISNHLYFYWYRQILGQKVEFLVSFYNNEISEKSEIFDDQFSVERPDGSNFTLKIRSTKLEDSAMYFCASSEEWATLRGTGELFFGEGSRLTVL.

The genes are TRBV6-1 and TRBJ1-2; TRBD1 matches 12 bases. CDR3 length: 17 amino acids. Germline assignment: CDR1 MNHNS and CDR2 SASEGT. V dropped 4 bases and J dropped 3; count of bases not matched to a gene: 9. For the CDR3, the DNA is TGTGCCAGCAGTGCCCGGGGACAGGGGGCCTTTGACTATGGCTACACCTTC. Residues: CASSARGQGAFDYGYTF.

This rearrangement joins TRBV19 to TRBJ1-5; 7 positions match TRBD1. The CDR3 spans 13 residues. Per germline, CDR1 LNHDA and CDR2 SQIVND (reference sequence). V trimming: 9 bases; J trimming: 1 base; junction bases outside the gene matches: 3. DNA for the CDR3: TGTGCCAGCCGGGACAGAAGCAATCAGCCCCAGCATTTT. Amino acids: CASRDRSNQPQHF.

This chain links TRBV7-2 with TRBJ2-3; 7 nucleotides agree with TRBD1. Germline lookup yields CDR1 SGHTA and CDR2 FQGNSA. The CDR3 spans 14 residues. The J segment lost 8 bases and the V segment lost 5 bases, leaving 10 bases of the junction unmatched. CDR3 region: CASSPAVSGGTQYF. CDR3 coding DNA: TGTGCCAGCAGCCCCGCCGTGTCAGGGGGTACGCAGTATTTT.

The J gene is TRBJ2-1, the V gene TRBV2; D perhaps matches TRBD2 (6 bases). This CDR3 has 15 residues. V lost 6 bases and J 1 base, leaving 13 bases between the germline ends. CDR1 is SNHLY and CDR2 is FYNNEI in the germline V gene. CDR3 amino acids: CASRDTGVSYNEQFF. The CDR3 DNA follows: TGTGCCAGCAGGGACACGGGGGTGTCCTACAATGAGCAGTTCTTC.

V gene TRBV14 combines with J gene TRBJ2-5; 8 bases line up with TRBD1. The J call is doubtful: the DNA matches TRBJ2-7 better. The CDR3 runs to 14 residues. The germline CDR1 and CDR2 sequences are SGHDN and FVKESK. The CDR3 reads CASSPGTGPYEQYF. The CDR3 coding sequence is TGTGCCAGCAGTCCCGGGACAGGCCCCTACGAGCAGTACTTC.

This clone was seen a few times. The chain links TRBV10-3 to TRBJ2-1, with TRBD1 identical over 10 bases. Germline values: CDR1 ENHRY, CDR2 SYGVKD. The CDR3 is made up of 14 amino acids. Unmatched junction bases numbered 3, after V lost 7 bases and J lost 3 bases. CDR3: CAIKGTGDYNEQFF. Here the CDR3 DNA reads TGTGCCATCAAAGGGACAGGGGACTACAATGAGCAGTTCTTC.

About this clone: Other DNA sequences in this specimen translate into the identical CDR3. CDR3 in amino acids: CAWSRSGDQPQHF. CDR3 DNA sequence: TGTGCCTGGAGCAGATCAGGGGATCAGCCCCAGCATTTT. The rearrangement joins TRBV30 to TRBJ1-5; possible D gene TRBD1, 6 bases. Trimming removed 3 bases from V and 5 bases from J, with 11 bases in between. In germline, CDR1 is GTSNPN, CDR2 SVGIG (reference sequence). The CDR3 extends over 13 amino acids.

This clone came up once. The chain is built from TRBV30 and TRBJ2-3; 9 positions agree with TRBD2. Germline assignment: CDR1 GTSNPN and CDR2 SVGIG (reference sequence). This CDR3 has 12 amino acids. V shed 8 bases and J 6 bases; nucleotides not matched to a gene: 6. CDR3 bases: TGTGCCACGATTGCGGGGGGGGATACGCAGTATTTT. Its protein is CATIAGGDTQYF.

This rearrangement joins TRBV9 to TRBJ2-5; 8 bases are a match to TRBD2. CDR3 length equals 20 residues. The V segment lost 0 bases and the J segment 5 bases; nucleotides outside the gene matches: 21. Germline assignment: CDR1 SGDLS and CDR2 YYNGEE. DNA of the CDR3: TGTGCCAGCAGCGTAGACGTGGGGGGCCCCGGGAGCGGGAGCCTCGAGACCCAGTACTTC. It codes for CASSVDVGGPGSGSLETQYF.

CDR3 DNA sequence: TGCGCCAGCAGCGTCAGACAGGGGGTCCCCTACGAGCAGTACTTC. Translating gives CASSVRQGVPYEQYF. The chain has TRBV5-1 and TRBJ2-7; 9 bases agree with TRBD1. With V trimmed by 4 bases and J by 2 bases, 7 bases remained unmatched. The CDR3 extends over 15 amino acids. Germline V CDR1 and CDR2: SGHRS, YFSETQ.

The genes are TRBV4-1 and TRBJ2-7; 11 nucleotides align to TRBD2. Germline loops: CDR1 MGHRA, CDR2 YSYEKL. The CDR3 sequence is 15 residues long. Trimming cost V 4 bases and J 7 bases; bases outside gene matches: 9. The CDR3 DNA sequence: TGCGCCAGCAGCCGGGCCGGGACTAGCGGTTTTGAGCAGTACTTC. This sequence encodes CASSRAGTSGFEQYF.

This clone appeared once. The genes are TRBV30 and TRBJ1-5, with D possibly being TRBD1 (6 bases). V was pared by 5 bases and J by 3 bases, with 14 bases between. This CDR3 spans 14 amino acids. Germline values: CDR1 GTSNPN, CDR2 SVGIG (reference sequence). In DNA form, the CDR3 reads TGTGCCTGGGGGGGGGCGAATTACAATCAGCCCCAGCATTTT. Protein product: CAWGGANYNQPQHF. The full variable domain, in which reference TRBV30 and TRBJ1-5 provide the parts outside the CDR3, is SQTIHQWPATLVQPVGSPLSLECTVEGTSNPNLYWYRQAAGRGLQLLFYSVGIGQISSEVPQNLSASRPQDRQFILSSKKLLLSDSGFYLCAWGGANYNQPQHFGDGTRLSIL.

V is TRBV2 and J is TRBJ2-1, with 9 bases fitting TRBD1. With 4 bases clipped from V and 7 bases from J, the junction kept 11 bases outside the gene matches. Germline V lookup: CDR1 SNHLY, CDR2 FYNNEI. This CDR3 is 16 amino acids long. The CDR3 DNA is TGTGCCAGCAGTGGATACAGGGGGCAGTGGGAGAATGAGCAGTTCTTC. It codes for CASSGYRGQWENEQFF.

The chain is built from TRBV7-3 and TRBJ2-1; 10 bases line up with TRBD2. The CDR3 is 14 amino acids. Germline V gives CDR1 SGHTA, CDR2 FQGTGA. The V and J ends lost 2 bases and 8 bases, in that order; junction bases with no gene match: 3. The DNA of the CDR3 is TGTGCCAGCAGCTTACTAGCGGGAGTGCATGAGCAGTTCTTC. It is translated as CASSLLAGVHEQFF. The full variable domain, in which reference TRBV7-3 and TRBJ2-1 provide the parts outside the CDR3, is GAGVSQTPSNKVTEKGKYVELRCDPISGHTALYWYRQSLGQGPEFLIYFQGTGAADDSGLPNDRFFAVRPEGSVSTLKIQRTERGDSAVYLCASSLLAGVHEQFFGPGTRLTVL.

The chain employs TRBV15 and TRBJ2-5; 8 bases map to TRBD2. J was trimmed by 5 bases and V by 0 bases; bases with no gene match: 5. The length of the CDR3 is 15 residues. Germline loops: CDR1 LNHNV, CDR2 YYDKDF (reference sequence). CDR3 sequence: CATSRDPGLGETQYF. In DNA, the CDR3 is TGTGCCACCAGCAGAGACCCGGGACTAGGGGAGACCCAGTACTTC.

This clone has just a few counts. V usage is TRBV6-6 and J usage is TRBJ1-5; D remains ambiguous. The CDR3 consists of 15 residues. CDR1 and CDR2 (germline): MNHNY, SVGAGI (reference sequence). V was pared by 6 bases and J by 0 bases, with 12 bases between. The CDR3 spells CASRPPRDSNQPQHF. The CDR3 nucleotides are TGTGCCAGCAGACCCCCTAGAGATAGCAATCAGCCCCAGCATTTT.

The chain couples TRBV30 to TRBJ1-1; the match to TRBD1 covers 9 bases. Germline V gene sequence: CDR1 GTSNPN, CDR2 SVGIG (reference sequence). The trim removed 1 base at V and 10 bases at J, leaving 13 bases unmatched. The CDR3 is 15 amino acids. This chain's CDR3 is CAWSGPLTGGLGAFF. DNA of the CDR3: TGTGCCTGGAGTGGCCCCCTAACAGGGGGCTTGGGAGCTTTCTTT.

The chain links TRBV19 to TRBJ1-2; D unresolved. Germline CDR1 LNHDA, CDR2 SQIVND (reference sequence). Trimming removed 3 bases from V and 0 bases from J, with 11 bases in between. There are 15 residues in the CDR3. CDR3 in DNA: TGTGCCAGTAGTATGAGGGCAGACTCTAACTATGGCTACACCTTC. As protein: CASSMRADSNYGYTF.

This chain connects TRBV29-1 to TRBJ1-1; 7 bases line up with TRBD1. After removal of 7 bases from V and 1 base from J, the junction contained 6 bases not matched to a gene. Germline lookup yields CDR1 SQVTM and CDR2 ANQGSEA. The CDR3 sequence is 13 residues long. This CDR3 is CSGQTGKNTEAFF. For the CDR3, the DNA is TGCAGCGGGCAGACAGGGAAGAACACTGAAGCTTTCTTT.

The chain is built from TRBV4-1 and TRBJ2-5, with no clear D. The germline gives CDR1 MGHRA, CDR2 YSYEKL. Deletions cut 4 bases from V and 5 bases from J, with 17 bases between. The CDR3 sequence is 15 residues long. The CDR3 DNA reads TGCGCCAGCAGCCCCCAAGAAGTGGTGGGCGAGACCCAGTACTTC. As protein: CASSPQEVVGETQYF.